This is a list of T cell receptor beta chains from one sample in a study of radiation and T cells in renal cell carcinoma. This table comes from immunoSEQ multiplex PCR, and its TCRdb copy is limited to in-frame clones, with some not included. The sample records 100,000 to 150,000 clones, around nine tenths being singletons. The material was blood, obtained from a patient whose treatment included radiotherapy and nephrectomy. The receptors here all came from a woman between 65 and 79 years old with renal cell carcinoma. Each CDR3 is given with its conserved first and last residue. The order of the fields is V gene, clone size, J gene, D gene, CDR3 protein, CDR3 DNA. The D gene is left open where the match is weak. Only some rows state a clone size, as once, few, many or a class for expanded clones.

V gene: TRBV4-1
clone size: -
J gene: TRBJ2-1
D gene: -
CDR3 protein: CASSQATSSVLFF
CDR3 DNA: TGCGCCAGCAGCCAGGCCACCTCTAGCGTCTTGTTCTTC

V gene: TRBV16
clone size: -
J gene: TRBJ1-4
D gene: TRBD1
CDR3 protein: CASSHGRGQVNEKLFF
CDR3 DNA: TGTGCCAGCAGCCACGGAAGGGGACAGGTGAATGAAAAACTGTTTTTT

V gene: TRBV11-3
clone size: few
J gene: TRBJ1-3
D gene: TRBD1
CDR3 protein: CASSSRTGLAGNTIYF
CDR3 DNA: TGTGCCAGCAGCTCACGGACAGGGCTCGCTGGAAACACCATATATTTT

V gene: TRBV14
clone size: -
J gene: TRBJ2-7
D gene: TRBD1
CDR3 protein: CASSQDGWGQLYF
CDR3 DNA: TGTGCCAGCAGCCAAGATGGCTGGGGACAGCTGTACTTC

V gene: TRBV7-9
clone size: once
J gene: TRBJ1-6
D gene: -
CDR3 protein: CASKGGDGSPLHF
CDR3 DNA: TGTGCCAGCAAGGGGGGTGATGGTTCACCCCTCCACTTT

V gene: TRBV4-1
clone size: -
J gene: TRBJ2-2
D gene: -
CDR3 protein: CASSQFTRLNTGELFF
CDR3 DNA: TGCGCCAGCAGCCAATTTACCCGACTGAACACCGGGGAGCTGTTTTTT

V gene: TRBV25-1
clone size: -
J gene: TRBJ2-6
D gene: TRBD1
CDR3 protein: CATGTGVVGANVLTF
CDR3 DNA: TGTGCCACCGGGACAGGGGTCGTTGGGGCCAACGTCCTGACTTTC

V gene: TRBV5-1
clone size: -
J gene: TRBJ1-1
D gene: -
CDR3 protein: CASSLEGLNTEAFF
CDR3 DNA: TGCGCCAGCAGCTTGGAGGGGCTGAACACTGAAGCTTTCTTT

V gene: TRBV30
clone size: -
J gene: TRBJ2-6
D gene: TRBD2
CDR3 protein: CAFREGTSGANVLTF
CDR3 DNA: TGTGCCTTCAGGGAGGGGACCTCTGGGGCCAACGTCCTGACTTTC

V gene: TRBV6-5
clone size: -
J gene: TRBJ2-3
D gene: -
CDR3 protein: CASQGLDTQYF
CDR3 DNA: TGTGCCAGCCAGGGTTTAGATACGCAGTATTTT

V gene: TRBV5-8
clone size: -
J gene: TRBJ2-5
D gene: TRBD2
CDR3 protein: CASSLGLAGAHQETQYF
CDR3 DNA: TGTGCCAGCAGCCTCGGACTAGCGGGGGCCCACCAAGAGACCCAGTACTTC

V gene: TRBV28
clone size: once
J gene: TRBJ2-3
D gene: TRBD1
CDR3 protein: CASSSRTGTDTQYF
CDR3 DNA: TGTGCCAGCAGTTCCAGGACAGGGACAGATACGCAGTATTTT

V gene: TRBV7-2
clone size: -
J gene: TRBJ2-1
D gene: -
CDR3 protein: CASSLAPRIEQFF
CDR3 DNA: TGTGCCAGCAGCTTAGCGCCCCGGATAGAGCAGTTCTTC

V gene: TRBV15
clone size: once
J gene: TRBJ1-1
D gene: -
CDR3 protein: CATSGSLGGTTEAFF
CDR3 DNA: TGTGCCACCAGCGGATCGCTGGGGGGCACCACTGAAGCTTTCTTT

V gene: TRBV30
clone size: -
J gene: TRBJ1-5
D gene: -
CDR3 protein: CAWSHSGSGNRPQHF
CDR3 DNA: TGTGCCTGGAGCCACTCAGGGTCGGGAAATAGGCCCCAGCATTTT

V gene: TRBV5-1
clone size: -
J gene: TRBJ2-2
D gene: TRBD1
CDR3 protein: CASSLGTGANTGELFF
CDR3 DNA: TGCGCCAGCAGCTTAGGGACAGGGGCGAACACCGGGGAGCTGTTTTTT

V gene: TRBV18
clone size: -
J gene: TRBJ2-3
D gene: -
CDR3 protein: CASSPTPGGTDTQYF
CDR3 DNA: TGTGCCAGCTCACCGACCCCAGGGGGGACAGATACGCAGTATTTT

V gene: TRBV6-9
clone size: -
J gene: TRBJ1-5
D gene: -
CDR3 protein: CASSRPTGRDQPQHF
CDR3 DNA: TGTGCCAGCAGCCGACCGACCGGTCGAGATCAGCCCCAGCATTTT

V gene: TRBV5-1
clone size: -
J gene: TRBJ1-1
D gene: -
CDR3 protein: CASSFTGGRVEAFF
CDR3 DNA: TGCGCCAGCAGCTTTACCGGGGGGCGGGTTGAAGCTTTCTTT

V gene: TRBV2
clone size: few
J gene: TRBJ1-2
D gene: -
CDR3 protein: CASSMRHTNYGYTF
CDR3 DNA: TGTGCCAGCAGTATGCGACACACCAACTATGGCTACACCTTC

V gene: TRBV13
clone size: -
J gene: TRBJ2-1
D gene: TRBD2
CDR3 protein: CASSPSRLAGGPSNEQFF
CDR3 DNA: TGTGCCAGCAGCCCTTCTAGACTAGCGGGGGGGCCTAGCAATGAGCAGTTCTTC

V gene: TRBV28
clone size: once
J gene: TRBJ2-7
D gene: -
CDR3 protein: CASSTALRGWEQYF
CDR3 DNA: TGTGCCAGCAGTACCGCCCTCAGGGGATGGGAGCAGTACTTC

V gene: TRBV7-8
clone size: -
J gene: TRBJ2-1
D gene: -
CDR3 protein: CASSLEDGSNEQFF
CDR3 DNA: TGTGCCAGCAGCTTAGAGGACGGAAGCAATGAGCAGTTCTTC

V gene: TRBV19
clone size: -
J gene: TRBJ1-2
D gene: TRBD1
CDR3 protein: CASSIPTGGSNYGYTF
CDR3 DNA: TGTGCCAGTAGTATACCCACAGGGGGTAGTAACTATGGCTACACCTTC

V gene: TRBV28
clone size: -
J gene: TRBJ2-7
D gene: -
CDR3 protein: CASSERGGSYEQYF
CDR3 DNA: TGTGCCAGCAGTGAAAGGGGTGGTTCCTACGAGCAGTACTTC

V gene: TRBV5-1
clone size: -
J gene: TRBJ1-1
D gene: TRBD1
CDR3 protein: CASSLGQGGVAFF
CDR3 DNA: TGCGCCAGCAGCTTGGGACAGGGTGGGGTAGCTTTCTTT

V gene: TRBV6-5
clone size: -
J gene: TRBJ1-2
D gene: -
CDR3 protein: CASTLRGDVGHGYTF
CDR3 DNA: TGTGCCAGCACTCTCCGGGGGGACGTAGGACATGGCTACACCTTC

V gene: TRBV11-2
clone size: -
J gene: TRBJ2-7
D gene: -
CDR3 protein: CASSPAIVGYEQYF
CDR3 DNA: TGTGCCAGCAGCCCAGCCATAGTTGGCTACGAGCAGTACTTC

V gene: TRBV5-1
clone size: -
J gene: TRBJ1-1
D gene: TRBD1
CDR3 protein: CASSEYGQGATEAFF
CDR3 DNA: TGCGCCAGCAGCGAATATGGGCAGGGGGCCACTGAAGCTTTCTTT

V gene: TRBV5-1
clone size: -
J gene: TRBJ2-3
D gene: TRBD1
CDR3 protein: CASSLGTATDTQYF
CDR3 DNA: TGCGCCAGCAGCCTAGGGACAGCCACAGATACGCAGTATTTT

V gene: TRBV5-1
clone size: -
J gene: TRBJ2-5
D gene: -
CDR3 protein: CASSFQETQYF
CDR3 DNA: TGCGCCAGCAGCTTTCAAGAGACCCAGTACTTC

V gene: TRBV5-1
clone size: few
J gene: TRBJ2-5
D gene: -
CDR3 protein: CASSLAGLEGETQYF
CDR3 DNA: TGCGCCAGCAGCTTGGCCGGTTTAGAGGGAGAGACCCAGTACTTC

V gene: TRBV7-2
clone size: -
J gene: TRBJ1-2
D gene: -
CDR3 protein: CASSRRGGYGYTF
CDR3 DNA: TGTGCCAGCAGCCGCAGGGGTGGCTATGGCTACACCTTC

V gene: TRBV19
clone size: -
J gene: TRBJ2-3
D gene: TRBD1
CDR3 protein: CASSIGTGGVDTQYF
CDR3 DNA: TGTGCCAGTAGTATAGGGACAGGGGGAGTAGATACGCAGTATTTT

V gene: TRBV5-1
clone size: -
J gene: TRBJ1-5
D gene: -
CDR3 protein: CASSLASGDQPQHF
CDR3 DNA: TGCGCCAGCAGCTTGGCGTCAGGGGATCAGCCCCAGCATTTT

V gene: TRBV5-4
clone size: -
J gene: TRBJ1-1
D gene: -
CDR3 protein: CASSFWGTTEAFF
CDR3 DNA: TGTGCCAGCAGCTTCTGGGGGACCACTGAAGCTTTCTTT

V gene: TRBV6-6
clone size: -
J gene: TRBJ1-1
D gene: -
CDR3 protein: CASTLGVLNTEAFF
CDR3 DNA: TGTGCCAGCACCCTCGGAGTCTTGAACACTGAAGCTTTCTTT

V gene: TRBV29-1
clone size: once
J gene: TRBJ2-3
D gene: TRBD1
CDR3 protein: CSVSRDRGYLHTQYF
CDR3 DNA: TGCAGCGTTTCCCGGGACAGGGGGTATCTCCATACGCAGTATTTT

V gene: TRBV4-1
clone size: -
J gene: TRBJ1-3
D gene: -
CDR3 protein: CASSQRGGELNRNTIYF
CDR3 DNA: TGCGCCAGCAGCCAAAGAGGGGGGGAGTTAAACAGAAACACCATATATTTT

V gene: TRBV18
clone size: -
J gene: TRBJ2-1
D gene: -
CDR3 protein: CASSKTSDFNNEQFF
CDR3 DNA: TGTGCCAGCTCCAAGACTAGTGACTTCAACAATGAGCAGTTCTTC

V gene: TRBV27
clone size: -
J gene: TRBJ1-1
D gene: TRBD1
CDR3 protein: CASSTLIQGATEAFF
CDR3 DNA: TGTGCCAGCAGTACCCTAATTCAGGGGGCGACTGAAGCTTTCTTT

V gene: TRBV6-5
clone size: -
J gene: TRBJ2-5
D gene: -
CDR3 protein: CASSFRRTGILREQYF
CDR3 DNA: TGTGCCAGCAGTTTCAGGCGGACCGGCATTCTCCGGGAGCAGTACTTC

V gene: TRBV7-9
clone size: -
J gene: TRBJ1-6
D gene: -
CDR3 protein: CASSPTGNNSPLHF
CDR3 DNA: TGTGCCAGCAGCCCAACAGGAAACAATTCACCCCTCCACTTT

V gene: TRBV4-3
clone size: -
J gene: TRBJ1-5
D gene: -
CDR3 protein: CASSQDTGINQPQHF
CDR3 DNA: TGCGCCAGCAGCCAAGATACGGGCATCAATCAGCCCCAGCATTTT

V gene: TRBV5-1
clone size: once
J gene: TRBJ1-3
D gene: -
CDR3 protein: CASSLGHTIDTIYF
CDR3 DNA: TGCGCCAGCAGCTTGGGACACACAATAGACACCATATATTTT